Following are 14 T cell receptor beta chains from one sample sequenced in a study of T cells after yellow fever vaccination (dated by TCRdb to 2018 to 2020). Receptor amplification or capture employed 5' RACE. Instrument on record: Illumina HiSeq 2500. TCRdb reran the public reads through fastp at Q25 and MiXCR, keeping productive beta chains. Every entry covers one CDR3 protein and lists the most common genes and DNA from its rows. The sample contains almost 600,000 distinct CDR3 sequences, roughly 14% of them found a single time. The ten most abundant clones make up over 12% of the sample. The sample's treatment or condition label, decoded: live attenuated yellow fever vaccine strain. Sequences were derived from PBMCs, sampled on the day of the yellow fever booster vaccination. The source of these receptors is a young man who received the YFV17D yellow fever vaccine.

The rearrangement joins TRBV20-1 to TRBJ2-3, with D unclear. The CDR3 runs 17 residues. Germline CDR1 reads DFQATT; CDR2 reads SNEGSKA (reference sequence). V gave up 1 base and J gave up 1 base, with 18 bases separating them. In DNA form, the CDR3 reads TGCAGTGCTAGAGTCGGCTACGCGGCGTTGGGCACAGATACGCAGTATTTT. It yields the protein CSARVGYAALGTDTQYF.

The V and J genes are TRBV28 and TRBJ2-1, with D possibly being TRBD2 (7 bases). Deletions cut 7 bases from V and 0 bases from J, with 16 bases between. This CDR3 contains 16 residues. Germline V gene lookup returns CDR1 MDHEN and CDR2 SYDVKM. In nucleotides, the CDR3 is TGTGCCAGCACAATAGGGGGAGGGAACTCCTACAATGAGCAGTTCTTC. It translates to CASTIGGGNSYNEQFF.

This chain uses TRBV5-1 with TRBJ2-3; unclear D gene. V lost 6 bases to trimming and J lost 1 base, with 12 bases between them. The CDR3 is 14 amino acids. The germline V gene has CDR1 SGHRS and CDR2 YFSETQ. CDR3 sequence reads: CASKGRSGTDTQYF. The CDR3 region has the DNA TGCGCCAGCAAAGGCAGGTCCGGCACAGATACGCAGTATTTT. The full variable domain, in which reference TRBV5-1 and TRBJ2-3 provide the parts outside the CDR3, is KAGVTQTPRYLIKTRGQQVTLSCSPISGHRSVSWYQQTPGQGLQFLFEYFSETQRNKGNFPGRFSGRQFSNSRSEMNVSTLELGDSALYLCASKGRSGTDTQYFGPGTRLTVL.

The rearrangement links TRBV18 to TRBJ2-3; D gene unclear. The CDR3 runs 16 residues. The germline CDR1 and CDR2 sequences are KGHSH and LQKENI. V lost 0 bases, J lost 1 base, and 11 bases lay in between. The CDR3 loop reads CASSPPGTVGTDTQYF. The CDR3 DNA is TGTGCCAGCTCACCACCGGGCACTGTGGGCACAGATACGCAGTATTTT. Using reference TRBV18 and TRBJ2-3 for the parts outside the CDR3, the full variable domain is NAGVMQNPRHLVRRRGQEARLRCSPMKGHSHVYWYRQLPEEGLKFMVYLQKENIIDESGMPKERFSAEFPKEGPSILRIQQVVRGDSAAYFCASSPPGTVGTDTQYFGPGTRLTVL.

J is TRBJ2-5 and V is TRBV10-3, with D possibly TRBD1 on 5 matching bases. Germline V gene lookup returns CDR1 ENHRY and CDR2 SYGVKD. CDR3 length: 13 amino acids. V dropped 6 bases and J dropped 4 bases, with 12 bases sitting between them. CDR3 loop: CAISREERETQYF. CDR3 DNA sequence: TGTGCCATCAGCAGGGAAGAGCGAGAGACCCAGTACTTC.

Regarding this clonotype: One junction end disagrees with the germline gene, perhaps due to a read error. The chain has TRBV5-1 and TRBJ2-3; perhaps TRBD2 as D (5 bases). Germline CDR1 and CDR2: SGHRS and YFSETQ. This CDR3 has 15 residues. The chain's CDR3 is CASSLDRGPLDTEYF. The CDR3 nucleotides read TGCGCCAGCAGCTTGGACCGGGGTCCTTTGGATACGGAGTATTTT.

The J gene is TRBJ2-2, the V gene TRBV3-1, with D unclear. CDR3 length: 15 residues. The germline V gene has CDR1 LGHDT and CDR2 YNNKEL (reference sequence). The V gene lost 4 bases and the J gene lost 5 bases, with 14 bases spanning the gap. This chain's CDR3 is CASSPLAMRTGELFF. The CDR3 DNA sequence: TGTGCCAGCAGCCCCCTGGCTATGAGAACCGGGGAGCTGTTTTTT.

The chain uses TRBV12-3 or TRBV12-4 and TRBJ2-5, with a weak D call TRBD1 (6 bases). V shed 6 bases and J shed 7 bases, with 18 bases lying between them. CDR3 length: 14 residues. The CDR3 region is CASRPTGTLGTQYF. CDR3 bases: TGTGCCAGCAGGCCTACAGGGACGCTTGGGACCCAGTACTTC.

CDR3 in DNA: TGCGCCAGCAGCTATACAGGGTGGGACGAAAAACTGTTTTTT. Translating it yields CASSYTGWDEKLFF. The chain is built from TRBV4-3 and TRBJ1-4; D is perhaps TRBD1 (6 bases). Germline CDR1 is LGHNA and CDR2 is YSLEER. This CDR3 has 14 amino acids. The ends were cut back, 5 bases at V and 8 bases at J, with 15 bases in the middle.

This clonotype was observed a few times. The chain employs TRBV7-9 and TRBJ2-7, with D unclear. This CDR3 has 13 amino acids. The V end was cut by 5 bases, the J end by 3 bases, with 11 bases between. Germline V gene lookup returns CDR1 SEHNR and CDR2 FQNEAQ (reference sequence). DNA for the CDR3: TGTGCCAGCAGCCTCCCCCTAGGCTACGAGCAGTACTTC. Residues: CASSLPLGYEQYF.

The CDR3 region has the DNA TGTGCCAGCAGCCAAGATTTTAGGGGCGCCAATGAGCAGTTCTTC. Its translation: CASSQDFRGANEQFF. This chain links TRBV4-2 with TRBJ2-1; D is perhaps TRBD1 (5 bases). CDR1 and CDR2 from the germline V gene are LGHNA and YNFKEQ. The CDR3 spans 15 residues. V was pared by 0 bases and J by 6 bases, with 12 bases between.

This clonotype was seen only a few times. The chain is built from TRBV5-1 and TRBJ2-3; no clear D. This CDR3 spans 14 amino acids. Germline CDR1 is SGHRS and CDR2 is YFSETQ. The V gene lost 2 bases and the J gene lost 4 bases, with 11 bases spanning the gap. In DNA form, the CDR3 reads TGCGCCAGCAGCTTACCAAGAGCCGCAGATACGCAGTATTTT. As protein: CASSLPRAADTQYF.

The chain joins TRBV5-1 to TRBJ1-1, with D perhaps TRBD1 (5 bases). Looked up from germline, CDR1 is SGHRS and CDR2 is YFSETQ. V gave up 2 bases and J gave up 3 bases, with 11 bases separating them. CDR3 length: 14 residues. CDR3 amino acids: CASSFRGEDTEAFF. Written as DNA, the CDR3 is TGCGCCAGCAGCTTTCGAGGGGAGGACACTGAAGCTTTCTTT.

The chain combines TRBV12-3 or TRBV12-4 with TRBJ2-1; TRBD2 aligns across 8 bases. V lost 4 bases to trimming and J lost 9 bases; unmatched junction nucleotides: 11. The CDR3 length is 15 residues. For the CDR3, the DNA is TGTGCCAGCAGTTATCCAAGCGGGAGTGGATTTGAGCAGTTCTTC. Its translation is CASSYPSGSGFEQFF.